Listed here is a single T cell receptor (beta chain). In the source study's methods: Reference gene primer amplification gave estimated nucleated cell counts. Using immunoSEQ multiplex PCR, the repertoire was profiled, and TCRdb retains in-frame clones only, with some absent. V and J calls and clone size are as listed in that table; D and trimming were resolved from the DNA. The sample records over 110,000 clones, over 70% being singletons. V lost 5 bases, J lost 2 bases, and 9 bases lay in between. Per the germline V gene, CDR1 is MNHEY and CDR2 is SMNVEV (reference sequence). The CDR3 sequence is 13 residues long. This sample is drawn from a study of blood T cell repertoires in COVID-19. Study information: Sources were T cells, B-cell-depleted T cells, or PBMCs; the material itself was cDNA or gDNA.

The specimen was peripheral blood. The clonotype originates from a man between 65 and 79 years old who had recovered from COVID-19. The chain recombines TRBV27 with TRBJ1-2; the D gene is possibly TRBD1 (5 bases). CDR3 region: CASSPTANYGYTF. The CDR3 coding sequence is TGTGCCAGCAGTCCGACAGCGAACTATGGCTACACCTTC.